Here is one T cell receptor (beta chain) with its context. The sample originates from a study of blood T cell repertoires in COVID-19. Study-wide background: PBMCs, B-cell-depleted T cells, or T cells provided the cDNA or gDNA that made up the material.

Original handling: Cell counts per sample came from amplifying reference gene primers. Data came from immunoSEQ multiplex PCR; TCRdb stores just in-frame clones and leaves some out. Clonal size and the V and J genes are those of that table, whereas D and trimming came from the DNA. Altogether 650,000 to 800,000 clones are present, around 89% being singletons, with the ten largest covering roughly 0.25%. This CDR3 region has 16 residues. Germline CDR1 MNHEY, CDR2 SVGEGT. V was pared by 4 bases and J by 0 bases, with 13 bases between. This clonotype originated in a woman between 18 and 30 years old with acute or convalescent COVID-19. The chain uses TRBV6-2 or TRBV6-3 and TRBJ2-1, with D perhaps matching TRBD2 (6 bases). Material: peripheral blood. CDR3 DNA: TGTGCCAGCAGTTGGGGGGTAGGAAGCTCCTACAATGAGCAGTTCTTC. Translated: CASSWGVGSSYNEQFF.